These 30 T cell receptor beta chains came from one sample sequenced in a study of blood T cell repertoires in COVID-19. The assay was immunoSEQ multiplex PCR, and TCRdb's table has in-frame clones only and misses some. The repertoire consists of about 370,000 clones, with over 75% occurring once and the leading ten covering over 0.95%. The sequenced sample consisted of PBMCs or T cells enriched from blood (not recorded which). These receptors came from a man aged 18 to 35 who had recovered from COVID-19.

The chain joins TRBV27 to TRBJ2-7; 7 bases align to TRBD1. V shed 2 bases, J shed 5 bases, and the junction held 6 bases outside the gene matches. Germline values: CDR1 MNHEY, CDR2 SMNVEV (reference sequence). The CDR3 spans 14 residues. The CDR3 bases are TGTGCCAGCAGTTTAGCAGGGGGTGGCAACGAGCAGTACTTC. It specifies CASSLAGGGNEQYF.

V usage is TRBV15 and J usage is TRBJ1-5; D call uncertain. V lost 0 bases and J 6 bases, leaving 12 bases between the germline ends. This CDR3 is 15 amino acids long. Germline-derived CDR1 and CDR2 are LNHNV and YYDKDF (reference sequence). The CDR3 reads CATSRDFTVGQPQHF. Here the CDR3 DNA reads TGTGCCACCAGCAGAGATTTCACGGTTGGTCAGCCCCAGCATTTT.

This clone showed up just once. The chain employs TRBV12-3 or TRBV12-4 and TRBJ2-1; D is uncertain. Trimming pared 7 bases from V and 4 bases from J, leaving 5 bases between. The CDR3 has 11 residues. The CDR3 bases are TGTGCCAGCAATCTGTACAATGAGCAGTTCTTC. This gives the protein CASNLYNEQFF.

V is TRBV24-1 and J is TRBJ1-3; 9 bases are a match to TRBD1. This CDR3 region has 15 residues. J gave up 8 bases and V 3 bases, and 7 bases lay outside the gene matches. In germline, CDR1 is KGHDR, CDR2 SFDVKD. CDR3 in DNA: TGTGCCACCAGTGATAAGACAGGGGGAGGTGACACCATATATTTT. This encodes CATSDKTGGGDTIYF.

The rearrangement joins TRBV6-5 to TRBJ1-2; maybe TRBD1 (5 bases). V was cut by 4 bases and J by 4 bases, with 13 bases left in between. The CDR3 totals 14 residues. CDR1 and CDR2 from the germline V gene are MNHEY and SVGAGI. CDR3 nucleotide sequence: TGTGCCAGCAGTTCGGACAATCGTGGCTATGGCTACACCTTC. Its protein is CASSSDNRGYGYTF.

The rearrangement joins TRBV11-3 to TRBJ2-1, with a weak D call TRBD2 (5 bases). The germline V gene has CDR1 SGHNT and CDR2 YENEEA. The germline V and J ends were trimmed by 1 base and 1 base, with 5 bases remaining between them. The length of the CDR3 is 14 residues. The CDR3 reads CASSLGGSYNEQFF. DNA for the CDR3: TGTGCCAGCAGCTTAGGAGGGTCCTACAATGAGCAGTTCTTC. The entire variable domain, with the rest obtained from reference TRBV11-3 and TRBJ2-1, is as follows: EAGVVQSPRYKIIEKKQPVAFWCNPISGHNTLYWYLQNLGQGPELLIRYENEEAVDDSQLPKDRFSAERLKGVDSTLKIQPAELGDSAVYLCASSLGGSYNEQFFGPGTRLTVL.

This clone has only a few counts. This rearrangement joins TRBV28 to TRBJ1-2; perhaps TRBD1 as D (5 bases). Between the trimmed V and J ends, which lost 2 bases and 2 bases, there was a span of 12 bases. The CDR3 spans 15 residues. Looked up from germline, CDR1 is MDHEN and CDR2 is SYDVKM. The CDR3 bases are TGTGCCAGCAGTTTAACAGGCCTGGGGAACTATGGCTACACCTTC. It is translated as CASSLTGLGNYGYTF.

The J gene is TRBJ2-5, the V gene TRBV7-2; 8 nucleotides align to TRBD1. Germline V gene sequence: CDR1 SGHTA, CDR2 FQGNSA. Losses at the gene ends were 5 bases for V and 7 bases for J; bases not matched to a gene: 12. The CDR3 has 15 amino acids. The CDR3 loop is CASSPWTGRGRTQYF. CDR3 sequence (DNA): TGTGCCAGCAGCCCATGGACAGGGCGGGGTAGGACCCAGTACTTC. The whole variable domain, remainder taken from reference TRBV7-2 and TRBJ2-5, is GAGVSQSPSNKVTEKGKDVELRCDPISGHTALYWYRQSLGQGLEFLIYFQGNSAPDKSGLPSDRFSAERTGGSVSTLTIQRTQQEDSAVYLCASSPWTGRGRTQYFGPGTRLLVL.

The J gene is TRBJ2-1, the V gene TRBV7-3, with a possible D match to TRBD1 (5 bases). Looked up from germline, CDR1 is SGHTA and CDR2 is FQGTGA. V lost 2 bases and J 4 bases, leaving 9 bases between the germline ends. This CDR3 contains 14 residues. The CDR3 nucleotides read TGTGCCAGCAGCTTAGCATCAGGGTACAATGAGCAGTTCTTC. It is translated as CASSLASGYNEQFF.

CDR3 in amino acids: CASSPPGLAGAGELFF. The CDR3, as DNA: TGTGCCAGCTCACCACCGGGGCTAGCGGGAGCCGGGGAGCTGTTTTTT. The J gene is TRBJ2-2, the V gene TRBV18; 10 bases map to TRBD2. The germline gives CDR1 KGHSH, CDR2 LQKENI. This CDR3 is 16 amino acids long. V trimming: 0 bases; J trimming: 6 bases; junction bases outside the gene matches: 4.

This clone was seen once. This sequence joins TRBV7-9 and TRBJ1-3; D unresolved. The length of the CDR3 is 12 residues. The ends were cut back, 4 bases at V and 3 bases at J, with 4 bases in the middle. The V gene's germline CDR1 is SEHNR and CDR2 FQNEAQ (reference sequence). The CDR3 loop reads CASSSGGNTIYF. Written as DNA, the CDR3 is TGTGCCAGCAGCTCGGGTGGAAACACCATATATTTT.

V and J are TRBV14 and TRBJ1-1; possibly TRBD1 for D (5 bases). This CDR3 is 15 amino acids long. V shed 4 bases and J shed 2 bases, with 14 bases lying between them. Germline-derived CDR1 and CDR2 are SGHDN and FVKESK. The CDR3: CASSRNGQGNTEAFF. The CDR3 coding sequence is TGTGCCAGCAGCCGCAACGGGCAGGGAAACACTGAAGCTTTCTTT.

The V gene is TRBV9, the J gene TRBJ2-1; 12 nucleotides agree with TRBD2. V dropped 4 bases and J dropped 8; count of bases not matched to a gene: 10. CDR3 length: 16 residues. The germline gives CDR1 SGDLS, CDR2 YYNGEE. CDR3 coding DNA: TGTGCCAGCAGCCCCCGAGCTAGCGGGGGGGAGGATGAGCAGTTCTTC. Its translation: CASSPRASGGEDEQFF.

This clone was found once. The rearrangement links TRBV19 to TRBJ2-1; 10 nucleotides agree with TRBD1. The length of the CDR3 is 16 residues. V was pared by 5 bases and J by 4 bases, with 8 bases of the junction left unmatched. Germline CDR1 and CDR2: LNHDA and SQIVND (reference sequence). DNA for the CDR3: TGTGCCAGTAGTCGAAAGGGGGGACAGGGGTACAATGAGCAGTTCTTC. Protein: CASSRKGGQGYNEQFF.

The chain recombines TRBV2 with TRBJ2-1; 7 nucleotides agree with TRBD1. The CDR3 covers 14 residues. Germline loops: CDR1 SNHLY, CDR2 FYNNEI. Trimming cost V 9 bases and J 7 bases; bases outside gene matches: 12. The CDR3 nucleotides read TGTGCCAGTAAATTTGACAGGGACGGTAATGAGCAGTTCTTC. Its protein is CASKFDRDGNEQFF.

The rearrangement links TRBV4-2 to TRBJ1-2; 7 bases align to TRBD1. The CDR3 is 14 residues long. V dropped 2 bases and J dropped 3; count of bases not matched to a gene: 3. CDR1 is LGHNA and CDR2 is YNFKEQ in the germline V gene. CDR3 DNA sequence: TGTGCCAGCAGCCAATGGGACAGCGACTATGGCTACACCTTC. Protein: CASSQWDSDYGYTF.

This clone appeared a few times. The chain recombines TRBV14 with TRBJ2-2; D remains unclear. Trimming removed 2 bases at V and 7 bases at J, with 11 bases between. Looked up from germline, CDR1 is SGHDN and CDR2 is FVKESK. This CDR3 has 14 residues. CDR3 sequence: CASSQLAGYGELFF. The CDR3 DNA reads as TGTGCCAGCAGCCAATTGGCCGGGTACGGGGAGCTGTTTTTT.

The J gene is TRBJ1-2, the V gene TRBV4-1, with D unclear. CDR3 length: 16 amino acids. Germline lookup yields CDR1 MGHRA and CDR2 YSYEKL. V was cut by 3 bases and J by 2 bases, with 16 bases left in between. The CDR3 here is CASSHFPVSANYGYTF. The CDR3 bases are TGCGCCAGCAGCCACTTTCCCGTCAGCGCCAACTATGGCTACACCTTC.

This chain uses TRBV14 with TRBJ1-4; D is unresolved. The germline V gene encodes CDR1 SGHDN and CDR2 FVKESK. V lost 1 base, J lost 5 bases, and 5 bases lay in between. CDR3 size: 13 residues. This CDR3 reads CASSQALNEKLFF. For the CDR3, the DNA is TGTGCCAGCAGCCAAGCCTTGAATGAAAAACTGTTTTTT.

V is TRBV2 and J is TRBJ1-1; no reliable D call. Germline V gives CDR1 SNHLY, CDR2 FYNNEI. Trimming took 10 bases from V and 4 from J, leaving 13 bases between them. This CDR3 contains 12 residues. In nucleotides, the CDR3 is TGTGCCAACCGTCAGGTGGGCACTGAAGCTTTCTTT. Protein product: CANRQVGTEAFF.

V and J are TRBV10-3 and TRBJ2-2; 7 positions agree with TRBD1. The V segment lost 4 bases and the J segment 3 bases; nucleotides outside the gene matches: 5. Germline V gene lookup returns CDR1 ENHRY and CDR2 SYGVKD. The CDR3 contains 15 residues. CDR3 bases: TGTGCCATCAGTGCTATGGGACAGTACACCGGGGAGCTGTTTTTT. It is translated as CAISAMGQYTGELFF.

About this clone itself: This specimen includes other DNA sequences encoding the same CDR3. DNA of the CDR3: TGCGCCAGCAGCCCCTTAGCGGGTGGCACAGATACGCAGTATTTT. It encodes CASSPLAGGTDTQYF. J is TRBJ2-3 and V is TRBV5-1; TRBD2 agrees at 7 bases. The CDR3 is made up of 15 amino acids. J lost 1 base, V lost 4 bases, and 6 bases had no gene match. The germline V gene encodes CDR1 SGHRS and CDR2 YFSETQ.

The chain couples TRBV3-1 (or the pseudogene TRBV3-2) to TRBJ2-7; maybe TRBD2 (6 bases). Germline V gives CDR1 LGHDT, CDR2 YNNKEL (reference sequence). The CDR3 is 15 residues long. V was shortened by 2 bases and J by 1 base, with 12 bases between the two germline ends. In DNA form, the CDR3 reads TGTGCCAGCAGCCAAATGGGGGGTCCGTCCTACGAGCAGTACTTC. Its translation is CASSQMGGPSYEQYF.

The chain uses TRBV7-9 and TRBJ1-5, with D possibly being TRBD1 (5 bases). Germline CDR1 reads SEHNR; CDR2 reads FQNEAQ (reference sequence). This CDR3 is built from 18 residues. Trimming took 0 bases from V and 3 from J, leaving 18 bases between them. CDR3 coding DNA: TGTGCCAGCAGCTTAGCGATCGGAGGGATTGGGGCCAATCAGCCCCAGCATTTT. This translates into CASSLAIGGIGANQPQHF.

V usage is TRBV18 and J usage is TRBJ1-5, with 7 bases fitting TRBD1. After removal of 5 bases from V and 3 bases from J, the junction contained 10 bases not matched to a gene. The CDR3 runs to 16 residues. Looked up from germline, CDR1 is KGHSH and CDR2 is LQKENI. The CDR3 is CASSYRGFKDNQPQHF. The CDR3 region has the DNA TGTGCCAGCTCATACAGGGGCTTTAAGGACAATCAGCCCCAGCATTTT.

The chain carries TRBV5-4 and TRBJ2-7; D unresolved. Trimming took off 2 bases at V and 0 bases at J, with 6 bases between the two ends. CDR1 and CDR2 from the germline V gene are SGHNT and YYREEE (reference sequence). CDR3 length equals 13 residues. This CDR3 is CASSLSSSYEQYF. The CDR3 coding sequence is TGTGCCAGCAGCTTATCCTCCTCCTACGAGCAGTACTTC.

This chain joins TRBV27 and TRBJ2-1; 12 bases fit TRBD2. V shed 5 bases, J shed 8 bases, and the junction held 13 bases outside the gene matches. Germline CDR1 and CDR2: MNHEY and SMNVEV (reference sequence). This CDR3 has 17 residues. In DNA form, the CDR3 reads TGTGCCAGCAGTATAATTGGACTAGCGGGAATAGGGGATGAGCAGTTCTTC. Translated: CASSIIGLAGIGDEQFF.

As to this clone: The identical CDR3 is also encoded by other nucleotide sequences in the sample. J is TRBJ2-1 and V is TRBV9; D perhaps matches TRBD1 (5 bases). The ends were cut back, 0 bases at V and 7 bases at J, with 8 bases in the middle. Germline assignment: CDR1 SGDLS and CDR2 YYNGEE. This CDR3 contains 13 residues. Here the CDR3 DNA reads TGTGCCAGCAGCGTAGGGGGCGAAAATGAGCAGTTCTTC. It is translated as CASSVGGENEQFF.

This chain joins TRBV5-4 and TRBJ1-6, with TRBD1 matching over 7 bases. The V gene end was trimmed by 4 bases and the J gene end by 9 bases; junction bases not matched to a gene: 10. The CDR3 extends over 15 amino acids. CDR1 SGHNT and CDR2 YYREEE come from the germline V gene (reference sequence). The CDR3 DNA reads TGTGCCAGCAGCCGAGCGCTAGACAGGGCTTCACCCCTCCACTTT. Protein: CASSRALDRASPLHF.

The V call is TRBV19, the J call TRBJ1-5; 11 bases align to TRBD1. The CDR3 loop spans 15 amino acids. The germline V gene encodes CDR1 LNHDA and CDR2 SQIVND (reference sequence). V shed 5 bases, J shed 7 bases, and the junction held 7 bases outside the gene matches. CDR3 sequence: CASSSEGQGGQPQHF. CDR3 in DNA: TGTGCCAGTAGTTCAGAGGGACAGGGGGGACAGCCCCAGCATTTT.